The 12 T cell receptor beta chains below come from one sample, sequenced in a study of shared clonotypes between healthy human individuals. Assay: immunoSEQ multiplex PCR; the TCRdb copy retains only in-frame clones and omits some. The repertoire consists of 1.6 million or so clones, with 96% occurring once and the leading ten covering more than 0.9%. The sequenced sample consisted of naive CD4+ T cells sorted from blood. The subset: CD45RA+ positively selected. Receptors originate from a young man in good health.

This chain links TRBV5-1 with TRBJ2-6; D is tentatively TRBD1 or TRBD2 (6 bases each). This CDR3 is 17 amino acids long. Trimming removed 4 bases from V and 1 base from J, with 15 bases in between. Germline loops: CDR1 SGHRS, CDR2 YFSETQ. Here the CDR3 DNA reads TGCGCCAGCAGCCCCGAACAGGGACTGTCTGGGGCCAACGTCCTGACTTTC. It yields the protein CASSPEQGLSGANVLTF.

The CDR3 sequence is CASSLSAGGIDTEAFF. CDR3 coding DNA: TGTGCCAGCAGTTTATCGGCAGGGGGAATTGACACTGAAGCTTTCTTT. The chain has TRBV27 and TRBJ1-1; 7 nucleotides agree with TRBD1. CDR3 length: 16 residues. The junction had 7 bases not matched to a gene; V was cut back by 0 bases and J by 3 bases. Germline V gene sequence: CDR1 MNHEY, CDR2 SMNVEV (reference sequence).

The J gene is TRBJ2-1, the V gene TRBV10-3; 8 bases are shared with TRBD1. Germline assignment: CDR1 ENHRY and CDR2 SYGVKD. The V and J ends lost 1 base and 5 bases, in that order; junction bases with no gene match: 4. This CDR3 has 15 residues. For the CDR3, the DNA is TGTGCCATCAGTGAGTACCTGACAGGGGACAATGAGCAGTTCTTC. Its protein is CAISEYLTGDNEQFF.

This clone occurred a few times. The rearrangement uses TRBV7-3 and TRBJ2-2; D is undetermined. Germline values: CDR1 SGHTA, CDR2 FQGTGA. V lost 2 bases, J lost 6 bases, and 4 bases lay in between. The CDR3 has 12 amino acids. The DNA of the CDR3 is TGTGCCAGCAGCTTACATTCCGGGGAGCTGTTTTTT. Protein: CASSLHSGELFF.

The rearrangement links TRBV5-1 to TRBJ2-1, with D perhaps TRBD2 (6 bases). Trimming pared 4 bases from V and 7 bases from J, leaving 15 bases between. This CDR3 spans 14 amino acids. Per the germline V gene, CDR1 is SGHRS and CDR2 is YFSETQ. CDR3 region: CASSQSPGGNEQFF. CDR3 in DNA: TGCGCCAGCAGCCAGTCACCCGGGGGTAATGAGCAGTTCTTC. Full variable domain (rest looked up from reference TRBV5-1 and TRBJ2-1): KAGVTQTPRYLIKTRGQQVTLSCSPISGHRSVSWYQQTPGQGLQFLFEYFSETQRNKGNFPGRFSGRQFSNSRSEMNVSTLELGDSALYLCASSQSPGGNEQFFGPGTRLTVL.

The chain couples TRBV30 to TRBJ1-2; 7 bases are shared with TRBD1. Germline CDR1 is GTSNPN and CDR2 is SVGIG (reference sequence). The CDR3 has 18 residues. Germline trimming cut 1 base from V and 0 bases from J; bases unmatched to any gene: 14. The CDR3 DNA reads TGTGCCTGGAGTGGGATAAATGCCCGGGACAGCCCTAACTATGGCTACACCTTC. It translates to CAWSGINARDSPNYGYTF.

The chain links TRBV7-2 to TRBJ2-2; D is undetermined. CDR1 is SGHTA, CDR2 FQGNSA, per germline. V lost 1 base, J lost 1 base, and 13 bases lay in between. The CDR3 has 17 residues. The CDR3 DNA reads TGTGCCAGCAGCTTAGAGGGCTTTAGAAGGAACACCGGGGAGCTGTTTTTT. Protein sequence: CASSLEGFRRNTGELFF.

The genes are TRBV21-1 and TRBJ1-1; the table's D gene call, TRBD1, was not cross checked with the DNA. TRBV21-1 constitutes a pseudogene. The CDR3 loop spans 14 amino acids. The CDR3 DNA is TGTGCCAGCAGCAAACCAGGGGCGAACACTGAAGCTTTCTTT. This codes for CASSKPGANTEAFF.

In its sample, this clone was seen once. The J gene is TRBJ2-2, the V gene TRBV6-1, with D unresolved. Trimming took 2 bases from V and 5 from J, leaving 12 bases between them. This CDR3 is 15 amino acids long. CDR1 is MNHNS, CDR2 SASEGT, per germline. The CDR3 sequence: CASSEHLVGTGELFF. The CDR3 DNA reads as TGTGCCAGCAGTGAACACCTAGTAGGGACCGGGGAGCTGTTTTTT.

This rearrangement joins TRBV7-6 to TRBJ2-5, with D unclear. Trimming left V 2 bases short and J 5 bases short, with 6 bases between. This CDR3 contains 12 residues. From germline, CDR1 is SGHVS and CDR2 FNYEAQ. CDR3 region: CASSLFAETQYF. CDR3 DNA: TGTGCCAGCAGCTTATTCGCGGAGACCCAGTACTTC. The variable domain in full, completed from reference TRBV7-6 and TRBJ2-5, reads GAGVSQSPRYKVTKRGQDVALRCDPISGHVSLYWYRQALGQGPEFLTYFNYEAQQDKSGLPNDRFSAERPEGSISTLTIQRTEQRDSAMYRCASSLFAETQYFGPGTRLLVL.

The chain has TRBV18 and TRBJ2-1; no clear D. Germline values: CDR1 KGHSH, CDR2 LQKENI. The CDR3 runs 14 residues. Deletions cut 1 base from V and 6 bases from J, with 10 bases between. CDR3 bases: TGTGCCAGCTCACCACTAGGGTACGTCAATGAGCAGTTCTTC. Translation: CASSPLGYVNEQFF.

The chain joins TRBV27 to TRBJ1-5; 10 nucleotides align to TRBD1. Germline V gives CDR1 MNHEY, CDR2 SMNVEV (reference sequence). This CDR3 spans 17 amino acids. Trimming removed 5 bases from V and 3 bases from J; junction bases left unmatched: 10. CDR3 coding DNA: TGTGCCAGCAGTCCCTCCGACAGGGGGCCCTTCAATCAGCCCCAGCATTTT. Translation gives CASSPSDRGPFNQPQHF.